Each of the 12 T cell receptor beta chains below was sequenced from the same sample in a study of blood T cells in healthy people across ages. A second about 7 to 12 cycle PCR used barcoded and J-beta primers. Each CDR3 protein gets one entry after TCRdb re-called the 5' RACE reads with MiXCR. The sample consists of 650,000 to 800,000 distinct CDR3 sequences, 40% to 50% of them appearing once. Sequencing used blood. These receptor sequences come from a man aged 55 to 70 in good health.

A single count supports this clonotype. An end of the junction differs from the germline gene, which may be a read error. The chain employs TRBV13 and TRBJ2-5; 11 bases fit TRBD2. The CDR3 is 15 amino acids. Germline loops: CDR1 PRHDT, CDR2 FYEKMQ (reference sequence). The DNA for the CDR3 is TGTGCCAGTAGCTCCCCTAGCGGGGGGCGGGAGACCCGGTACTTC. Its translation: CASSSPSGGRETRYF.

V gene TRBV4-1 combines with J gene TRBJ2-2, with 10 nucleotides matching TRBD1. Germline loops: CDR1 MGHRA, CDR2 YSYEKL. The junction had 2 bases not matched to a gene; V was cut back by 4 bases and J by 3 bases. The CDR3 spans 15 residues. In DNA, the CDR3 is TGCGCCAGCAGCCGGGGACAGGGGTACACCGGGGAGCTGTTTTTT. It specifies CASSRGQGYTGELFF.

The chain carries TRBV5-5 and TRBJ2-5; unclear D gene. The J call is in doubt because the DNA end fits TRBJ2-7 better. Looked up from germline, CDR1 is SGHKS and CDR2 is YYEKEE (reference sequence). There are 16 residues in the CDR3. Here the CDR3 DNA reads TGTGCCAGCAGCTTGGGAGGAGATACCGCCTTCTACGAGCAGTACTTC. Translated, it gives CASSLGGDTAFYEQYF.

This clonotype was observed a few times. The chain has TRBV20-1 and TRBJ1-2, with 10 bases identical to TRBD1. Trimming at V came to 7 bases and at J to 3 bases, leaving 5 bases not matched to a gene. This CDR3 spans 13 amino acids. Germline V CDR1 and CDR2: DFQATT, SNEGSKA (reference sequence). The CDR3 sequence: CSGGGQGHYGYTF. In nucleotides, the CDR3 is TGCAGTGGAGGGGGACAGGGGCACTATGGCTACACCTTC.

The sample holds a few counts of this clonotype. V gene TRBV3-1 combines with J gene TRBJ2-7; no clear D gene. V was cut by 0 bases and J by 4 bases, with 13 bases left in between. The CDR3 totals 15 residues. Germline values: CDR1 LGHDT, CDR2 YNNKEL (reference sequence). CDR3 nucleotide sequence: TGTGCCAGCAGCCAAGAGAGGCAGCCAATGTACGAGCAGTACTTC. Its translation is CASSQERQPMYEQYF.

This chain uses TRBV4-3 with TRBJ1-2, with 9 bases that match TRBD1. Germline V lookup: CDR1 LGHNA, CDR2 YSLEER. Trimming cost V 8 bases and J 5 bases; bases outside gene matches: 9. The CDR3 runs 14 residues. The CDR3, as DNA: TGCGCCAGCCCTCAAGGGACAGGGCGATATGGCTACACCTTC. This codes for CASPQGTGRYGYTF.

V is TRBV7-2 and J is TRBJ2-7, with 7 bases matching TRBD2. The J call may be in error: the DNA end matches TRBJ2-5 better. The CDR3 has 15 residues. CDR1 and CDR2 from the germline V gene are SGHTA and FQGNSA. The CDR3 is CASSPDGGGLQTQYF. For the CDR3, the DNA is TGTGCCAGCAGCCCCGATGGCGGGGGATTGCAGACCCAGTACTTC.

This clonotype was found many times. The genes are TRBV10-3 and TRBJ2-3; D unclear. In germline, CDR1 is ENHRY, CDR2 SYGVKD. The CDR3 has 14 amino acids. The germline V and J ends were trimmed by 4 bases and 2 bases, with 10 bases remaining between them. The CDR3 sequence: CAISVSGYTDTQYF. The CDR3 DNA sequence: TGTGCCATCAGTGTAAGTGGTTACACAGATACGCAGTATTTT.

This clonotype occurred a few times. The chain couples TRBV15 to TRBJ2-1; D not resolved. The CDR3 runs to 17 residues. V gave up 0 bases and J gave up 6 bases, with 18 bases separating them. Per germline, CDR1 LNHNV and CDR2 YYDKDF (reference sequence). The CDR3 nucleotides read TGTGCCACCAGCAGAGATCGAAGGCCAAATCTTGGCAATGAGCAGTTCTTC. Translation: CATSRDRRPNLGNEQFF.

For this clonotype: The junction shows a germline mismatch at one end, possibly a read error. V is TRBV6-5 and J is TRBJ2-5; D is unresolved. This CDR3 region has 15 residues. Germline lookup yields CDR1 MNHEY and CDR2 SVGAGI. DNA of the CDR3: TGTACCAGCAGTTCCCTGGGTGCGCCCCAAGAGACCCAGTACTTC. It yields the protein CTSSSLGAPQETQYF.

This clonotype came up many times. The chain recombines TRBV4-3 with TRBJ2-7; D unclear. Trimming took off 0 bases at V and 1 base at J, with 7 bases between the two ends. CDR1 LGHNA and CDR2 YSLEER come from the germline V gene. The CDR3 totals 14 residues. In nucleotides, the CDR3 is TGCGCCAGCAGCCAAGAAAGGCTTTCCTACGAGCAGTACTTC. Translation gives CASSQERLSYEQYF.

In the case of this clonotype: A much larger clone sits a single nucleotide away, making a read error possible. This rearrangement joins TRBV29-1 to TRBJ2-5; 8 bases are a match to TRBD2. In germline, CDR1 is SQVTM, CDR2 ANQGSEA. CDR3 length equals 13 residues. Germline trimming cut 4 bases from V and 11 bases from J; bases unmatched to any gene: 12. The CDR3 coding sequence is TGCAGCGTTGGTCGGGGGGGGTCCAATGAGCAGTACTTC. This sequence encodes CSVGRGGSNEQYF.